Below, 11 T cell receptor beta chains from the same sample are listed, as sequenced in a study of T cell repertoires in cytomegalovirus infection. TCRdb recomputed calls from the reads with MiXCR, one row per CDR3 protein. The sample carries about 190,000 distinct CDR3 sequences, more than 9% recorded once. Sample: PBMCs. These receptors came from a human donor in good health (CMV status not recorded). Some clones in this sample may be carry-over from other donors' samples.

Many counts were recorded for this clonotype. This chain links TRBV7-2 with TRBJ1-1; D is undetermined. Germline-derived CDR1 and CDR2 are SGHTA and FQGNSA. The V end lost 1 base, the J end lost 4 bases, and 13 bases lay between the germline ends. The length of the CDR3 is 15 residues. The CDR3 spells CASSLVSRSGTEAFF. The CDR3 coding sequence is TGTGCCAGCAGCTTAGTTTCCAGGTCGGGCACTGAAGCTTTCTTT.

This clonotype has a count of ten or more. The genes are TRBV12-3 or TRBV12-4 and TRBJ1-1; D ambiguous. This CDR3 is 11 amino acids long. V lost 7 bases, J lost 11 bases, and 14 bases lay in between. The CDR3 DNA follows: TGTGCCAGCAAAAGGGAGGGAGCGGCTTTCTTT. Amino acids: CASKREGAAFF.

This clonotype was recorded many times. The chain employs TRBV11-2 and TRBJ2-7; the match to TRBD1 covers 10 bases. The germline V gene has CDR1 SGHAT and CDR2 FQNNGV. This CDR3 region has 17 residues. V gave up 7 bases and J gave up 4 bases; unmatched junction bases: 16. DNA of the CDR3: TGTGCCAGCACCGAACGTCCCGGGACAGGGGCTGGGTACGAGCAGTACTTC. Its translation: CASTERPGTGAGYEQYF.

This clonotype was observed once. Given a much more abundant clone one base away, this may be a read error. This CDR3 is CASSRGLAVAETQYF. The CDR3 coding sequence is TGTGCCAGCAGTCGAGGACTAGCGGTGGCGGAGACCCAGTACTTC. The V gene is TRBV6-1, the J gene TRBJ2-5; 10 positions agree with TRBD2. In germline, CDR1 is MNHNS, CDR2 SASEGT. V trimming: 5 bases; J trimming: 5 bases; junction bases outside the gene matches: 8. The CDR3 length is 15 residues.

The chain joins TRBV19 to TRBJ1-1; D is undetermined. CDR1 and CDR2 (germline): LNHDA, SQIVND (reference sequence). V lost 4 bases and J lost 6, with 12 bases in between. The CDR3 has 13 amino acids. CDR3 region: CASSKGGLPEAFF. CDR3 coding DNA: TGTGCCAGTAGTAAAGGTGGGTTACCTGAAGCTTTCTTT.

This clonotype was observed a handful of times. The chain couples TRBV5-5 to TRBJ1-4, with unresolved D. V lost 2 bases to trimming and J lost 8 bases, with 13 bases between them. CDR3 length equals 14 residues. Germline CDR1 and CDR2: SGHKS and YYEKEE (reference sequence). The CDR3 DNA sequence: TGTGCCAGCAGCTTAGTTGGCAGCCTAGAAAAACTGTTTTTT. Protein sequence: CASSLVGSLEKLFF.

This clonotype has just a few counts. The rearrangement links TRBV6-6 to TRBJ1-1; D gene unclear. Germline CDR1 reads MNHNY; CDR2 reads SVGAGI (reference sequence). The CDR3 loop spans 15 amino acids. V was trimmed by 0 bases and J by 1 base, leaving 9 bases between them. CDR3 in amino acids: CASSYSHSWNTEAFF. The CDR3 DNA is TGTGCCAGCAGTTACTCGCACAGCTGGAACACTGAAGCTTTCTTT.

CDR3 sequence: CASSLGTGYEKLFF. The CDR3 DNA reads TGTGCCAGCAGTTTAGGAACGGGCTATGAAAAACTGTTTTTT. The V gene is TRBV27, the J gene TRBJ1-4; unclear D gene. The CDR3 extends over 14 amino acids. CDR1 and CDR2 (germline): MNHEY, SMNVEV (reference sequence). V was cut by 2 bases and J by 6 bases, with 10 bases left in between.

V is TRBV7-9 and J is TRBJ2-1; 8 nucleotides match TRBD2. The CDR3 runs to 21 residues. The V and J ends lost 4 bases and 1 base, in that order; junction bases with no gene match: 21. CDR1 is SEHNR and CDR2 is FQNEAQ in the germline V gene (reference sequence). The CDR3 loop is CASSSRRRIASGGESYNEQFF. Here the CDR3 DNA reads TGTGCCAGCAGCTCGCGTCGCAGGATCGCCTCGGGGGGGGAGTCCTACAATGAGCAGTTCTTC.

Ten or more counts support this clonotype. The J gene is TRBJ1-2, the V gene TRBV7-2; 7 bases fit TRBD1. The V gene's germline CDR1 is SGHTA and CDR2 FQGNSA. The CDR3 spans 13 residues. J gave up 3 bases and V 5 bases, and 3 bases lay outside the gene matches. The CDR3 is CASSDRVYYGYTF. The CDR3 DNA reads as TGTGCCAGCAGCGACAGGGTTTACTATGGCTACACCTTC.

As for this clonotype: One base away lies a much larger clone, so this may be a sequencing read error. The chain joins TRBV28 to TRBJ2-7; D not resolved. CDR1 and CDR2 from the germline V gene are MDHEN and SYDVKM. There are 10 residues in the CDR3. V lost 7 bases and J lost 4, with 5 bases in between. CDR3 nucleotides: TGTGCCAGCAAAAAATACGAGCAGTACTTC. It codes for CASKKYEQYF.